The 23 T cell receptor beta chains given below trace back to one sample, sequenced in a study of spatial heterogeneity in lung cancer. Antigen specificity for these receptors is unknown. Stated time point: sample taken at primary tumor resection. Using its own MiXCR run on the 5' RACE reads, TCRdb lists one record per CDR3 protein. This table holds 5,600 or so distinct CDR3 sequences, roughly 5% found once. Findings and limits, study-wide: Tumors with more nonsynonymous mutations had more expanded intratumoral alpha and beta TCRs.

The sample here was lung tumor tissue, taken at surgery. The receptors originated from a male donor with early-stage non-small cell lung cancer.

This clonotype has ten or more counts. Little can be read into the size of this beta chain, an off-target read in a library designed for alpha chains. This sequence joins TRBV6-6 and TRBJ1-5; D unresolved. The V gene lost 3 bases and the J gene lost 7 bases, with 10 bases spanning the gap. The CDR3 has 13 residues. Germline CDR1 reads MNHNY; CDR2 reads SVGAGI (reference sequence). CDR3 region: CASSYAHPQPQHF. CDR3 DNA: TGTGCCAGCAGTTATGCCCACCCCCAGCCCCAGCATTTT.

This clonotype was observed many times. This beta chain came through as a stray read in a library set up for alpha chains, and its size says little. The chain has TRBV4-2 and TRBJ2-3, with TRBD2 identical over 10 bases. V gave up 3 bases and J gave up 1 base; unmatched junction bases: 7. The CDR3 length is 17 residues. Germline V gene lookup returns CDR1 LGHNA and CDR2 YNFKEQ. The CDR3 sequence is CASSQAASGRGTDTQYF. The CDR3 DNA sequence: TGTGCCAGCAGCCAGGCCGCTAGCGGGAGAGGCACAGATACGCAGTATTTT.

This clonotype counts as medium-sized. This beta chain lies outside the target of a library built for alpha chains; its clone size means little. The chain employs TRBV20-1 and TRBJ2-1; possible D gene TRBD2, 5 bases. The V end lost 6 bases, the J end lost 6 bases, and 15 bases lay between the germline ends. Germline CDR1 and CDR2: DFQATT and SNEGSKA (reference sequence). CDR3 length: 13 residues. CDR3 region: CSATRQRSNEQFF. The CDR3, as DNA: TGCAGTGCCACCAGGCAGCGGTCCAATGAGCAGTTCTTC.

This clonotype was detected many times. This beta chain lies outside the target of a library built for alpha chains; its clone size means little. This chain uses TRBV6-5 with TRBJ1-3; D not resolved. CDR3 length: 15 amino acids. Germline CDR1 reads MNHEY; CDR2 reads SVGAGI. The V and J ends lost 0 bases and 0 bases respectively, with 6 bases between them. The CDR3 DNA follows: TGTGCCAGCAGTTACTCGATCAGCTCTGGAAACACCATATATTTT. Its translation: CASSYSISSGNTIYF.

Turning to this clonotype: For a library built for alpha chains, this beta chain is a stray read; little rests on its size. The J gene is TRBJ2-4, the V gene TRBV9, with D maybe TRBD2 (6 bases). This CDR3 is 15 amino acids long. The V end was cut by 4 bases, the J end by 9 bases, with 20 bases between. The V gene's germline CDR1 is SGDLS and CDR2 YYNGEE. For the CDR3, the DNA is TGTGCCAGCAGCCCGGGACTCCCGGAATTAAGCATTCAGTACTTC. It specifies CASSPGLPELSIQYF.

Of note for this clonotype: Since it is a stray read in a library aimed at alpha chains, this beta chain has a size that is not meaningful. This sequence joins TRBV28 and TRBJ2-4, with 7 nucleotides matching TRBD1. CDR3 length equals 15 residues. Trimming took 10 bases from V and 4 from J; bases not matched to a gene: 13. The germline V gene has CDR1 MDHEN and CDR2 SYDVKM. The CDR3 loop reads CATSTPGQPKNIQYF. The CDR3 DNA is TGTGCCACCTCAACCCCGGGACAGCCAAAAAACATTCAGTACTTC.

This clonotype appeared many times. As an off-target read in a library built for alpha chains, this beta chain has a frequency of little significance. This rearrangement joins TRBV6-5 to TRBJ2-1; D gene uncertain. The CDR3 sequence is 13 residues long. Per germline, CDR1 MNHEY and CDR2 SVGAGI. V shed 4 bases and J shed 12 bases, with 16 bases lying between them. CDR3 loop: CASSSIGLSAQFF. The CDR3, as DNA: TGTGCCAGCAGTTCCATAGGGCTTTCGGCGCAGTTCTTC.

This clonotype was counted at least ten times. This beta chain turned up in a library designed for alpha chains; as an off-target read, its abundance says little. The chain joins TRBV7-2 to TRBJ2-7; D unclear. Trimming took 2 bases from V and 3 from J, leaving 5 bases between them. Germline V gene lookup returns CDR1 SGHTA and CDR2 FQGNSA. The CDR3 contains 12 residues. CDR3 DNA: TGTGCCAGCAGCTTATTAGGCTACGAGCAGTACTTC. Its protein product is CASSLLGYEQYF.

This clonotype was detected ten times or more. In a library made to pick up alpha chains, this beta chain is a stray read with a size that means little. The rearrangement joins TRBV12-3 or TRBV12-4 to TRBJ1-2; 8 nucleotides align to TRBD1. V shed 4 bases, J shed 2 bases, and the junction held 0 bases outside the gene matches. The CDR3 runs to 13 residues. Written as DNA, the CDR3 is TGTGCCAGCAGTTGGACAGGGAACTATGGCTACACCTTC. This translates into CASSWTGNYGYTF.

This clonotype ranks as medium-sized. This beta chain is off target for a library built for alpha chains, so its abundance means little. The chain employs TRBV29-1 and TRBJ2-7; D is undetermined. Germline V gene lookup returns CDR1 SQVTM and CDR2 ANQGSEA. The CDR3 is 11 amino acids. V was pared by 6 bases and J by 5 bases, with 11 bases between. CDR3 residues: CSVRSVDEQYF. The CDR3 DNA reads as TGCAGCGTCAGAAGCGTGGACGAGCAGTACTTC.

This clonotype was recorded at least ten times. Since the library was made to target alpha chains, this beta chain is a stray read and its abundance is not meaningful. CDR3 nucleotide sequence: TGTGCCAGCAGTGAAGGCAGACAGAGCTACGAGCAGTACTTC. Residues: CASSEGRQSYEQYF. The chain links TRBV2 to TRBJ2-7; TRBD1 is a possible D gene (5 bases). CDR1 is SNHLY and CDR2 is FYNNEI in the germline V gene. Trimming left V 1 base short and J 3 bases short, with 10 bases between. The CDR3 sequence is 14 residues long.

This clonotype was seen many times. The size of this beta chain means little, since it is a stray read in a library made for alpha chains. V usage is TRBV18 and J usage is TRBJ2-1, with D maybe TRBD1 (6 bases). Germline values: CDR1 KGHSH, CDR2 LQKENI. Trimming took off 5 bases at V and 6 bases at J, with 14 bases between the two ends. The CDR3 runs to 14 residues. The CDR3 nucleotides read TGTGCCAGCTCAATGGGGGCAGGCTCCAATGAGCAGTTCTTC. Translated: CASSMGAGSNEQFF.

This clonotype was seen at least ten times. For a library built for alpha chains, this beta chain is a stray read; little rests on its size. This sequence joins TRBV11-2 and TRBJ1-2; 8 bases are a match to TRBD1. V lost 2 bases and J lost 4; bases outside the gene matches: 6. Germline V CDR1 and CDR2: SGHAT, FQNNGV. The CDR3 length is 15 residues. The CDR3 nucleotides are TGTGCCAGCAGCTTATACAGGGGGGGATTCTATGGCTACACCTTC. It translates to CASSLYRGGFYGYTF.

This clonotype has a count of ten or more. A library made for alpha chains picked up this beta chain off target, so its size means little. V gene TRBV12-3 or TRBV12-4 combines with J gene TRBJ2-1; D gene unclear. The ends were cut back, 6 bases at V and 0 bases at J, with 6 bases in the middle. This CDR3 is built from 13 residues. DNA for the CDR3: TGTGCCAGCAGATTGAACTCCTACAATGAGCAGTTCTTC. Encoded protein: CASRLNSYNEQFF.

This clonotype was recorded at least ten times. This beta chain turned up in a library designed for alpha chains; as an off-target read, its abundance says little. The chain combines TRBV4-1 with TRBJ2-5; 9 bases are a match to TRBD1. This CDR3 has 14 residues. The germline V gene encodes CDR1 MGHRA and CDR2 YSYEKL. Germline trimming cut 1 base from V and 3 bases from J; bases unmatched to any gene: 0. The chain's CDR3 is CASSQGDREETQYF. CDR3 sequence (DNA): TGCGCCAGCAGCCAAGGGGACAGGGAAGAGACCCAGTACTTC.

This clonotype has a count of ten or more. A library made for alpha chains picked up this beta chain off target, so its size means little. The gene calls are TRBV12-3 or TRBV12-4 and TRBJ2-5, with TRBD1 matching over 7 bases. The CDR3 has 13 residues. The J segment lost 4 bases and the V segment lost 6 bases, leaving 5 bases of the junction unmatched. The CDR3 is CASRPSGGETQYF. The CDR3 DNA is TGTGCCAGCAGACCCTCAGGGGGAGAGACCCAGTACTTC.

Many counts were recorded for this clonotype. Found in a library prepared for alpha chains, this beta chain is an off-target read, and its abundance has little meaning. V gene TRBV27 combines with J gene TRBJ1-4; D unclear. The CDR3 sequence is 15 residues long. Trimming took off 1 base at V and 7 bases at J, with 13 bases between the two ends. Germline CDR1 reads MNHEY; CDR2 reads SMNVEV (reference sequence). DNA of the CDR3: TGTGCCAGCAGTTTATTTAAATTAGGAGTTGAAAAACTGTTTTTT. It translates to CASSLFKLGVEKLFF.

This clonotype rates as medium-sized. Since the library was made to target alpha chains, this beta chain is a stray read and its abundance is not meaningful. This chain joins TRBV12-3 or TRBV12-4 and TRBJ1-4; 10 positions match TRBD1. J was trimmed by 6 bases and V by 3 bases; bases with no gene match: 7. The CDR3 sequence is 16 residues long. The CDR3 DNA sequence: TGTGCCAGCAGTTTCGCCCGGACAGGGGGGGATGAAAAACTGTTTTTT. Translated: CASSFARTGGDEKLFF.

This clonotype was recorded at least ten times. This beta chain is a stray sequence in a library constructed for alpha chains; its clone size is not meaningful. This sequence joins TRBV5-4 and TRBJ2-5; 10 bases are shared with TRBD2. The CDR3 contains 15 residues. Per the germline V gene, CDR1 is SGHNT and CDR2 is YYREEE (reference sequence). Unmatched junction bases numbered 3, after V lost 1 base and J lost 3 bases. The CDR3 DNA follows: TGTGCCAGCAGCTTGTCCCTAGCGGGGGAAGAGACCCAGTACTTC. It encodes CASSLSLAGEETQYF.

In this sample, this clonotype turned up a few times. As an off-target read in a library built for alpha chains, this beta chain has a frequency of little significance. V and J are TRBV7-8 and TRBJ2-7; D could derive from TRBD1 or TRBD2 (5 bases each). The CDR3 has 13 amino acids. The ends were cut back, 7 bases at V and 5 bases at J, with 15 bases in the middle. CDR1 and CDR2 (germline): SGHVS, FQNEAQ. The CDR3 region has the DNA TGTGCCAGCACCCCCTGGGGGTCCCACGAGCAGTACTTC. Its translation: CASTPWGSHEQYF.

At least ten counts were recorded for this clonotype. This beta chain is off target for a library built for alpha chains, so its abundance means little. V is TRBV7-6 and J is TRBJ2-5; perhaps TRBD2 as D (5 bases). V lost 1 base, J lost 4 bases, and 10 bases lay in between. This CDR3 is 14 amino acids long. Per the germline V gene, CDR1 is SGHVS and CDR2 is FNYEAQ. CDR3 nucleotides: TGTGCCAGCAGCTTAGGGGGAGTACTAGAGACCCAGTACTTC. Amino acids: CASSLGGVLETQYF.

Many counts were recorded for this clonotype. Found in a library prepared for alpha chains, this beta chain is an off-target read, and its abundance has little meaning. The J gene is TRBJ2-3, the V gene TRBV15, with 7 bases fitting TRBD1. The germline V gene has CDR1 LNHNV and CDR2 YYDKDF (reference sequence). Losses at the gene ends were 3 bases for V and 2 bases for J; bases not matched to a gene: 2. The CDR3 spans 14 residues. CDR3 sequence: CATSRTGHTDTQYF. The CDR3 region has the DNA TGTGCCACCAGCAGGACAGGGCACACAGATACGCAGTATTTT.

This clonotype appeared many times. This beta chain is an off-target read within a library intended for alpha chains, so its frequency means little. The chain joins TRBV20-1 to TRBJ2-3, with D possibly being TRBD1 or TRBD2 (6 bases each). The CDR3 sequence is 15 residues long. Germline-derived CDR1 and CDR2 are DFQATT and SNEGSKA (reference sequence). V shed 6 bases and J shed 5 bases, with 21 bases lying between them. The CDR3 sequence is CSAQTQGGLEDTQYF. In nucleotides, the CDR3 is TGCAGTGCCCAGACACAGGGAGGCCTGGAAGATACGCAGTATTTT.